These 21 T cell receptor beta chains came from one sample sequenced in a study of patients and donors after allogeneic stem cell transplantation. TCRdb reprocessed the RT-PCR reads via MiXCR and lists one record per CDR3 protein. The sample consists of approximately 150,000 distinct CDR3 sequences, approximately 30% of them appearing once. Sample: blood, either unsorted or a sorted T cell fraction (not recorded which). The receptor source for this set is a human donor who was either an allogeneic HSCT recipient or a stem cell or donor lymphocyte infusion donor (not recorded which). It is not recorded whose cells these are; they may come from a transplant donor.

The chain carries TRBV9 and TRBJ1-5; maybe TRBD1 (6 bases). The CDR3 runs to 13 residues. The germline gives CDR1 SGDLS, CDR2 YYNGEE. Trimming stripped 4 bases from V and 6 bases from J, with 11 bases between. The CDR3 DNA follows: TGTGCCAGCAGCCACACAGGGACTCAGCCCCAGCATTTT. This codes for CASSHTGTQPQHF.

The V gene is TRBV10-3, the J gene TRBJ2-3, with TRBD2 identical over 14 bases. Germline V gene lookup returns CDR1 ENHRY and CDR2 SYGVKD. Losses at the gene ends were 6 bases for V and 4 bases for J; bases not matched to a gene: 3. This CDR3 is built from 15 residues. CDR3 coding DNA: TGTGCCATCAGCCCGGGACTAGCGGGAGCAGATACGCAGTATTTT. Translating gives CAISPGLAGADTQYF.

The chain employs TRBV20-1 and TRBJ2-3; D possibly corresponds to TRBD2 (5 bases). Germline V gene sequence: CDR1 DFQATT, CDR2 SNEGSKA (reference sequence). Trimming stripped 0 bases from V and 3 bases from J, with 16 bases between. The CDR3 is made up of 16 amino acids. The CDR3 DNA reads TGCAGTGCTAGAGATTTAACAGCGGCAGTAACAGATACGCAGTATTTT. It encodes CSARDLTAAVTDTQYF.

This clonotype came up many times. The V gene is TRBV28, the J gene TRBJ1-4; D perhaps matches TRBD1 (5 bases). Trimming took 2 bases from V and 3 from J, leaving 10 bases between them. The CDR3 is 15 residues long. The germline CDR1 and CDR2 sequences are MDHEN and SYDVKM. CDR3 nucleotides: TGTGCCAGCAGTTTAGGGGCGCAGCCTAATGAAAAACTGTTTTTT. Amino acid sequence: CASSLGAQPNEKLFF.

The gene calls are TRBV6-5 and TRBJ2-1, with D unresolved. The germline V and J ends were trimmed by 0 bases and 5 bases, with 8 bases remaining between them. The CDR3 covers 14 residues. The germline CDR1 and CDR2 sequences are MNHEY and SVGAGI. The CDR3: CASSYSLENNEQFF. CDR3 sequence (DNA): TGTGCCAGCAGTTACTCATTGGAAAACAATGAGCAGTTCTTC.

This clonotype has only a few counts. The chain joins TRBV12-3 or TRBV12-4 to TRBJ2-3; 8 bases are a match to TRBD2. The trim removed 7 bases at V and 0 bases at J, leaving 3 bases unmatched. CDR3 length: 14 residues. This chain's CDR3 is CASKREWSTDTQYF. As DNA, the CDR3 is TGTGCCAGCAAGCGGGAGTGGAGCACAGATACGCAGTATTTT.

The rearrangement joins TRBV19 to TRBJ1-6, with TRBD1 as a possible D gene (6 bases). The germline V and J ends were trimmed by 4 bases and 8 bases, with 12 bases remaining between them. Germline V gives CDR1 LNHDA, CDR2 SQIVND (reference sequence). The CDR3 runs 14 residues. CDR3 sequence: CASSTGVPYSPLHF. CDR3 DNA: TGTGCCAGTAGTACAGGGGTTCCTTATTCACCCCTCCACTTT. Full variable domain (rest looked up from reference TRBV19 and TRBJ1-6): DGGITQSPKYLFRKEGQNVTLSCEQNLNHDAMYWYRQDPGQGLRLIYYSQIVNDFQKGDIAEGYSVSREKKESFPLTVTSAQKNPTAFYLCASSTGVPYSPLHFGNGTRLTVT.

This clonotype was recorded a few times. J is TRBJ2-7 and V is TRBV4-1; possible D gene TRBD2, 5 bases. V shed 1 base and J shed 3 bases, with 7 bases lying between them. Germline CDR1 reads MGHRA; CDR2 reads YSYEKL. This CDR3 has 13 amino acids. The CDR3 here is CASSQVRDYEQYF. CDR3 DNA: TGCGCCAGCAGCCAAGTTCGGGACTACGAGCAGTACTTC.

The CDR3 DNA follows: TGTGCCAGCAGTTGGGACAGGGGGCAATCCTATAATTCACCCCTCCACTTT. It encodes CASSWDRGQSYNSPLHF. The chain carries TRBV12-3 or TRBV12-4 and TRBJ1-6; 12 bases match TRBD1. This CDR3 comprises 17 residues. V lost 4 bases, J lost 1 base, and 2 bases stayed unmatched.

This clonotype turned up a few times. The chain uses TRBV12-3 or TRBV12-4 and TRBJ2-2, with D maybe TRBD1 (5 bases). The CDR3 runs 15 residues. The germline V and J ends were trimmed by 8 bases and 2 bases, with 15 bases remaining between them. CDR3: CASGALGGNTGELFF. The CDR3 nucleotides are TGTGCCAGCGGGGCCCTAGGCGGCAACACCGGGGAGCTGTTTTTT.

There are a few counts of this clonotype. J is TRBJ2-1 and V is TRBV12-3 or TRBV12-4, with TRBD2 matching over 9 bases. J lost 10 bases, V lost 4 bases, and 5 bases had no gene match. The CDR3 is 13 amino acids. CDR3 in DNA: TGTGCCAGCAGTTCGGGCGGGAGGGGGGAGCAGTTCTTC. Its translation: CASSSGGRGEQFF.

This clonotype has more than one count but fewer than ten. DNA for the CDR3: TGCGCCAGCAGCCAGGGGGGACAAAGCACAGATACGCAGTATTTT. Translation: CASSQGGQSTDTQYF. The chain has TRBV4-3 and TRBJ2-3, with D perhaps TRBD1 or TRBD2 (6 bases each). V lost 3 bases, J lost 0 bases, and 10 bases lay in between. CDR3 length: 15 residues. Germline CDR1 LGHNA, CDR2 YSLEER.

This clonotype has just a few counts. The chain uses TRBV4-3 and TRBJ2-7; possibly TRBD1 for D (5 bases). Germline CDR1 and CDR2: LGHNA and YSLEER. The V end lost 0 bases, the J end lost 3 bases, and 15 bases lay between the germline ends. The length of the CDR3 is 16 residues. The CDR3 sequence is CASSQDYRFQNYEQYF. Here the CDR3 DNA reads TGCGCCAGCAGCCAAGATTACAGGTTCCAGAACTACGAGCAGTACTTC.

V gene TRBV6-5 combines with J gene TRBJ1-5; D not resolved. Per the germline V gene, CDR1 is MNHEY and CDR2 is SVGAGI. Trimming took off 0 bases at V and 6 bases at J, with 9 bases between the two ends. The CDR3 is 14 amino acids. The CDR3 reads CASSYSGPGQPQHF. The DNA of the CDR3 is TGTGCCAGCAGTTACTCAGGGCCAGGTCAGCCCCAGCATTTT.

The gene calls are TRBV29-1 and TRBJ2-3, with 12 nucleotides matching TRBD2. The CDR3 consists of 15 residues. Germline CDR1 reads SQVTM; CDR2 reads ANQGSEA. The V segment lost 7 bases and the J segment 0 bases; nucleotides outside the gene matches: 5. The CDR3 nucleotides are TGCAGCGGTGGGACTAGCGGGCAGAGCACAGATACGCAGTATTTT. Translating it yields CSGGTSGQSTDTQYF.

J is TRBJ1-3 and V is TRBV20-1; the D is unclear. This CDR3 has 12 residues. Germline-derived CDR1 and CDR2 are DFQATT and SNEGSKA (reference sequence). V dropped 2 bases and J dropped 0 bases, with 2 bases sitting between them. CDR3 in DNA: TGCAGTGCTAGACTCTCTGGAAACACCATATATTTT. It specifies CSARLSGNTIYF.

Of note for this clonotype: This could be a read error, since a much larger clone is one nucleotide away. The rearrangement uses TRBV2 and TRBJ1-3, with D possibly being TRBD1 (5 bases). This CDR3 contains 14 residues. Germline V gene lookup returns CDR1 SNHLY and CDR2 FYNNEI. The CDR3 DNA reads TGTGCCAGCAGTGACAGGGTCTCTGGAAACACCCTATATTTT. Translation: CASSDRVSGNTLYF.

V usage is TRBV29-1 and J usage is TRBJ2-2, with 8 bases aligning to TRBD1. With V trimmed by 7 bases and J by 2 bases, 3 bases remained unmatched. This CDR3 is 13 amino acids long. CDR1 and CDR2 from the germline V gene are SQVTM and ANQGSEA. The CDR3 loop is CSADRDNTGELFF. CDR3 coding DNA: TGCAGCGCGGACAGGGACAACACCGGGGAGCTGTTTTTT.

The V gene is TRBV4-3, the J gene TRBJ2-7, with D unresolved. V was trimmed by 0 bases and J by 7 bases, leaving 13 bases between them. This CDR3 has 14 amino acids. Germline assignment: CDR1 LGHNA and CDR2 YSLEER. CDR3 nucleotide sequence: TGCGCCAGCAGCCAAGATCTTCTGGCTGGGGAGCAGTACTTC. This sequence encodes CASSQDLLAGEQYF.

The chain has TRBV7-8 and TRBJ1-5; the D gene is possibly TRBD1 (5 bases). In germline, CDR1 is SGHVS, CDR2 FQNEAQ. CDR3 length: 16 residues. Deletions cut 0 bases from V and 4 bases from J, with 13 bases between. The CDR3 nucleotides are TGTGCCAGCAGCTTAGCAAGGGGATTGAAGAATCAGCCCCAGCATTTT. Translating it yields CASSLARGLKNQPQHF. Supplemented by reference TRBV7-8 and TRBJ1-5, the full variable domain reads GAGVSQSPRYKVAKRGQDVALRCDPISGHVSLFWYQQALGQGPEFLTYFQNEAQLDKSGLPSDRFFAERPEGSVSTLKIQRTQQEDSAVYLCASSLARGLKNQPQHFGDGTRLSIL.

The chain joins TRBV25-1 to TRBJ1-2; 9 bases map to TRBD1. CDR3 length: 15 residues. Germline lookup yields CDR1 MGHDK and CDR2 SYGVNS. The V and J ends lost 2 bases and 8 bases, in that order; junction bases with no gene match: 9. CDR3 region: CASSEGPSDRGGYTF. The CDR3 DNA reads TGTGCCAGCAGTGAAGGCCCCTCCGACAGGGGGGGCTACACCTTC.